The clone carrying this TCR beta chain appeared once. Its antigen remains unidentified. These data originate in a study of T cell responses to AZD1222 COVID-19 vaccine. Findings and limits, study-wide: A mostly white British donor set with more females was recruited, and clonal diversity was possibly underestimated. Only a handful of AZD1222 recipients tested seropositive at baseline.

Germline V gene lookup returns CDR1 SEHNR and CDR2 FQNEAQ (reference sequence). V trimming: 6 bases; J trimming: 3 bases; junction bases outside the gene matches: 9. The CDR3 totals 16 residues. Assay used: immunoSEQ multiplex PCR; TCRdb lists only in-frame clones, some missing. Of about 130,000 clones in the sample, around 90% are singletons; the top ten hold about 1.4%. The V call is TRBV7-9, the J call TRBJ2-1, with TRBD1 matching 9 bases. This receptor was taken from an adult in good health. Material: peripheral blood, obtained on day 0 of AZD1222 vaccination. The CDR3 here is CASRGLGQGLYNEQFF. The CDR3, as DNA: TGTGCCAGCAGGGGGTTGGGACAGGGACTCTACAATGAGCAGTTCTTC.